Reported below is one T cell receptor (beta chain). Antigen: not known. This record belongs to a study of cytomegalovirus exposure and HLA in healthy donors. Study conclusions and caveats: In an earlier analysis, most TCR beta V segments were productive about 87% or about 30% of the time. A later analysis linked about 17,000 TCR beta sequences to HLA alleles at 0.05 false discovery rate.

PCR employed 60 Vbeta and 13 Jbeta primers. The protocol was immunoSEQ multiplex PCR, while the TCRdb copy is restricted to in-frame clones and leaves out a portion. Its table lists tens of thousands of clones. Sample: PBMCs. The receptor comes from a man aged 18 to 29 in good health and CMV-seropositive.

Written as DNA, the CDR3 is TGTGCCAGCAGCCGACCTGGGACAGGGACCAACGAGCAGTACTTC. Its protein product is CASSRPGTGTNEQYF. The rearrangement uses TRBV7-2 and TRBJ2-5, with TRBD1 matching over 9 bases. Gene TRBJ2-7 matches the end of the DNA better, so the J call may be wrong. Germline CDR1 is SGHTA and CDR2 is FQGNSA. The CDR3 spans 15 residues.